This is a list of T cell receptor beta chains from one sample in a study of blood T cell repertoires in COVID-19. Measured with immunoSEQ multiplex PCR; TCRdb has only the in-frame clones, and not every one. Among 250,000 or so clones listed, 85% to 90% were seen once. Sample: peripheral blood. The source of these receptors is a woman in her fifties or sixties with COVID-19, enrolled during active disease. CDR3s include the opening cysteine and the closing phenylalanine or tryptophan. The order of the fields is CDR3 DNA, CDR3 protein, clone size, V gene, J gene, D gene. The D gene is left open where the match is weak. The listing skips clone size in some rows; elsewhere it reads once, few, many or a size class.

TGTGCCTGGAGTGTAGGACAGGGGGCCGACAATGAGCAGTTCTTC	CAWSVGQGADNEQFF	.	TRBV30	TRBJ2-1	TRBD1
TGTGCCAGCAGCCGTGTCACAGATACGCAGTATTTT	CASSRVTDTQYF	once	TRBV9	TRBJ2-3	.
TGTGCCAGCAGCCTCGTACCGGGACAGATTAATTCACCCCTCCACTTT	CASSLVPGQINSPLHF	.	TRBV5-5	TRBJ1-6	TRBD1
TGTGCCAGCAGCTTGGGTTGGCGGGGGGATACCGGGGAGCTGTTTTTT	CASSLGWRGDTGELFF	.	TRBV5-4	TRBJ2-2	TRBD2
TGTGCCAGCAGTTCAGTTACGAACACTGAAGCTTTCTTT	CASSSVTNTEAFF	.	TRBV6-2/TRBV6-3	TRBJ1-1	.
TGTGCCAGCAGTTCTGACAGGGGAGGCAATTCACCCCTCCACTTT	CASSSDRGGNSPLHF	.	TRBV6-2/TRBV6-3	TRBJ1-6	TRBD1
TGTGCCACCAGCCGCGGGGGGACAGGGACCTACGAGCAGTACTTC	CATSRGGTGTYEQYF	.	TRBV24-1	TRBJ2-7	.
TGTGCCTGGAATCGGGGCTCCTACGAGCAGTACTTC	CAWNRGSYEQYF	.	TRBV30	TRBJ2-7	.
TGTGCCAGTAGTACCTATAGCTCTGGGGCCAACGTCCTGACTTTC	CASSTYSSGANVLTF	.	TRBV19	TRBJ2-6	.
TGTGCCAGCAGCCCCGGACAGGGCTTTACAGATACGCAGTATTTT	CASSPGQGFTDTQYF	.	TRBV4-2	TRBJ2-3	TRBD1
TGTGCCTGGAGTCTTAAAGGGACAGGGATCTCCTACGAGCAGTACTTC	CAWSLKGTGISYEQYF	.	TRBV30	TRBJ2-7	TRBD1
TGTGCCAGTGCAATGGGGGCCGGCCCTGGAAACACCATATATTTT	CASAMGAGPGNTIYF	few	TRBV19	TRBJ1-3	.
TGTGCCAGCAGCCCCCGACGGGGGAACACTGAAGCTTTCTTT	CASSPRRGNTEAFF	.	TRBV3-1/TRBV3-2	TRBJ1-1	.
TGTGCCAGCAGCCCCACTAATGCGGCTCGAGGCACTGAAGCTTTCTTT	CASSPTNAARGTEAFF	few	TRBV7-2	TRBJ1-1	.
TGTGCCAGCAGGTTTACGTCAGGGGGGGAAGCTTTCTTT	CASRFTSGGEAFF	few	TRBV7-3	TRBJ1-1	TRBD1
TGTGCCAGCAGCTCGAGCGGGGGGGCCTCCTACAATGAGCAGTTCTTC	CASSSSGGASYNEQFF	few	TRBV5-4	TRBJ2-1	TRBD2
TGCGCCAGCAGGACAGGGAGAGGGACTGAAGCTTTCTTT	CASRTGRGTEAFF	.	TRBV4-3	TRBJ1-1	TRBD1
TGTGCCAGCAGTGACGGGACATACTATGGCTACACCTTC	CASSDGTYYGYTF	few	TRBV12-3/TRBV12-4	TRBJ1-2	.
TGTGCCAGCATCAAACAGGGGGCGGGCGACAATGAGCAGTTCTTC	CASIKQGAGDNEQFF	.	TRBV6-6	TRBJ2-1	TRBD1
TGCGCCAGCAGCCAAGGTCGGACTAGCGCACCAGATACGCAGTATTTT	CASSQGRTSAPDTQYF	.	TRBV4-1	TRBJ2-3	TRBD2
TGTGCCAGCAGCTTGTTCTTACAGGGAAGCAATCAGCCCCAGCATTTT	CASSLFLQGSNQPQHF	once	TRBV5-6	TRBJ1-5	.
TGCGCCAGCAGCTCTCCGGGACAGGGGGTTACTGAAGCTTTCTTT	CASSSPGQGVTEAFF	.	TRBV5-1	TRBJ1-1	TRBD1
TGTGCCAGTAGTGGCACGGGACTGGGGGTATATGGCTACACCTTC	CASSGTGLGVYGYTF	.	TRBV19	TRBJ1-2	.
TGTGCCAGCAGCCCGAGGGGCGGGGCGCGAAATTCACCCCTCCACTTT	CASSPRGGARNSPLHF	.	TRBV2	TRBJ1-6	.
TGTGCCAGCAGTTACTCTAGCCACTTGGAGCTGTTTTTT	CASSYSSHLELFF	.	TRBV6-5	TRBJ2-2	.
TGTGCCAGCAGCTCTACTAGCGGGGGGGTCTACGAGCAGTACTTC	CASSSTSGGVYEQYF	.	TRBV7-2	TRBJ2-7	TRBD2
TGTGCCAGCAGCTCCGGGGACAGATACTACAATGAGCAGTTCTTC	CASSSGDRYYNEQFF	.	TRBV7-9	TRBJ2-1	TRBD1
TGTGCCAGCAGTTATACGAAGAGCTCTGGAAACACCATATATTTT	CASSYTKSSGNTIYF	.	TRBV6-5	TRBJ1-3	.
TGTGCCAGCAGCTTATATACAGGGGGCCTGTACGAGCAGTACTTC	CASSLYTGGLYEQYF	once	TRBV7-9	TRBJ2-7	TRBD1
TGTGCCAGCAGCCCGTTAGGGGGCTCGCGTGAAAAACTGTTTTTT	CASSPLGGSREKLFF	.	TRBV3-1/TRBV3-2	TRBJ1-4	TRBD1
TGTGCCAGCAGCTTAGCTGGGTCGGGAGCTTTCTTT	CASSLAGSGAFF	.	TRBV7-9	TRBJ1-1	.
TGTGCCAGCAGCGAGGGGCCAGAAGCGGGGACCAGTTACGAGCAGTACTTC	CASSEGPEAGTSYEQYF	.	TRBV9	TRBJ2-7	TRBD2
TGTGCCAGCAGCCAGGCTGGGTTCGGGTCACCCCTCCACTTT	CASSQAGFGSPLHF	.	TRBV14	TRBJ1-6	.
TGTGCCAGCAGTTTACGTCAGGGGACCTATGGCTACACCTTC	CASSLRQGTYGYTF	.	TRBV6-5	TRBJ1-2	.
TGTGCCAGCAGTCCTACCCCGGGGCTCAGGGGTTTT	CASSPTPGLRGF	.	TRBV12-3/TRBV12-4	TRBJ1-3	.
TGTGCCAGCAGATACAGGGGGGGCAATTCACCCCTCCACTTT	CASRYRGGNSPLHF	.	TRBV7-9	TRBJ1-6	TRBD1
TGTGCCAGCAGCTCCTCCGGACTAGCAGGGTACAATGAGCAGTTCTTC	CASSSSGLAGYNEQFF	.	TRBV7-7	TRBJ2-1	TRBD2
TGCGCCAGCAGCTGGTCGGGGGAGTACTACGAGCAGTACTTC	CASSWSGEYYEQYF	.	TRBV5-1	TRBJ2-7	.
TGCGCCAGCAGCCAAGATGCGACAGGGCGATCACCCCTCCACTTT	CASSQDATGRSPLHF	.	TRBV4-3	TRBJ1-6	TRBD1
TGTGCCAGCAGCTTAGTATTCGGGACAGGAAACACTGAAGCTTTCTTT	CASSLVFGTGNTEAFF	.	TRBV7-2	TRBJ1-1	TRBD1
TGTGCCAGCAGCCCCAGTGGAGGATATAGCAATCAGCCCCAGCATTTT	CASSPSGGYSNQPQHF	.	TRBV7-2	TRBJ1-5	.
TGTGCCAGCAGTGAAATTATGGTAGGGACAGGGACTGGCTACACCTTC	CASSEIMVGTGTGYTF	once	TRBV6-1	TRBJ1-2	TRBD1
TGTGCCAGCAGTGAAGGGGACAGATCCTTCTATGGCTACACCTTC	CASSEGDRSFYGYTF	.	TRBV25-1	TRBJ1-2	TRBD1
TGTGCCAGCAGTCCCCGGGAGCAATCACCCCTCCACTTT	CASSPREQSPLHF	.	TRBV6-5	TRBJ1-6	.
TGTGCCAGCAGCTCGGACAGGGGGCTTAACTATGGCTACACCTTC	CASSSDRGLNYGYTF	.	TRBV7-2	TRBJ1-2	TRBD1
TGTGCCAGCAGTAGTGTAGTCAATCAGCCCCAGCATTTT	CASSSVVNQPQHF	.	TRBV2	TRBJ1-5	.
TGTGCCAGCAGCCGAACCGGGACAGGGATAACATCCTATGGCTACACCTTC	CASSRTGTGITSYGYTF	.	TRBV3-1/TRBV3-2	TRBJ1-2	TRBD1
TGTGCCAGCACCCACGAGCCCGGGGAGCTGTTTTTT	CASTHEPGELFF	.	TRBV6-5	TRBJ2-2	.
TGTGCCAGCAGCTTGGACAGGGGCTCCAGCGAGCAGTACTTC	CASSLDRGSSEQYF	.	TRBV7-2	TRBJ2-7	TRBD1